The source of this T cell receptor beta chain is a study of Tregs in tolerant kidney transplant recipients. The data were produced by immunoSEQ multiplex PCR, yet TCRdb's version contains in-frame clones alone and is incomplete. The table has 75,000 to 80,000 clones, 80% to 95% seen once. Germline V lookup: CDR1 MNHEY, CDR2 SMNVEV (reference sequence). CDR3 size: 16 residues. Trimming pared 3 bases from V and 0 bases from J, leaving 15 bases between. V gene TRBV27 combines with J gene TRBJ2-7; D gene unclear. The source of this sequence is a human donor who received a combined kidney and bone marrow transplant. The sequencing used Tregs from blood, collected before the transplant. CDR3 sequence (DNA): TGTGCCAGCAGTTTCAAGACTCTGCCCGGCTCCTACGAGCAGTACTTC. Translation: CASSFKTLPGSYEQYF.